The 24 T cell receptor beta chains below come from one sample, sequenced in a study of T cells in Graves' hyperthyroidism and ophthalmopathy. Amplified TCR beta CDR3 regions derived from RNA transcripts. HTBI primers were used for first-round RT-PCR of the TCR CDR3. TCRdb redid the calling of the multiplex PCR reads with MiXCR, one entry per CDR3 protein. The data show a few hundred thousand distinct CDR3 sequences, roughly 15% seen once. Sequencing used blood. The receptor source for this set is a woman in her thirties with Graves' ophthalmopathy.

This chain uses TRBV5-4 with TRBJ2-5; a possible D gene is TRBD2 (5 bases). Trimming removed 5 bases from V and 5 bases from J, with 19 bases in between. Germline loops: CDR1 SGHNT, CDR2 YYREEE (reference sequence). This CDR3 contains 15 residues. CDR3 sequence (DNA): TGTGCCAGCAGTCGCGGGTCACCTCAACGGGAGACCCAGTACTTC. Amino acids: CASSRGSPQRETQYF.

This clonotype was counted a few times. This chain joins TRBV14 and TRBJ2-6; TRBD1 agrees at 12 bases. Trimming took 4 bases from V and 4 from J; bases not matched to a gene: 8. This CDR3 region has 18 residues. Germline lookup yields CDR1 SGHDN and CDR2 FVKESK. CDR3 sequence reads: CASSLPGQGAWGANVLTF. The CDR3 DNA reads as TGTGCCAGCAGCCTCCCGGGACAGGGGGCTTGGGGGGCCAACGTCCTGACTTTC. Full variable domain (outside the CDR3, taken from reference TRBV14 and TRBJ2-6): EAGVTQFPSHSVIEKGQTVTLRCDPISGHDNLYWYRRVMGKEIKFLLHFVKESKQDESGMPNNRFLAERTGGTYSTLKVQPAELEDSGVYFCASSLPGQGAWGANVLTFGAGSRLTVL.

This clonotype was counted ten times or more. This chain joins TRBV5-1 and TRBJ2-1, with 11 bases identical to TRBD1. Germline assignment: CDR1 SGHRS and CDR2 YFSETQ. CDR3 length: 15 amino acids. J lost 5 bases, V lost 4 bases, and 5 bases had no gene match. The CDR3 protein is CASSGGGQGDNEQFF. CDR3 nucleotide sequence: TGCGCCAGCAGCGGTGGGGGACAGGGGGACAATGAGCAGTTCTTC.

This clonotype was counted many times. This rearrangement joins TRBV19 to TRBJ2-5; TRBD1 agrees at 8 bases. Germline V gene lookup returns CDR1 LNHDA and CDR2 SQIVND (reference sequence). The CDR3 has 14 residues. J gave up 2 bases and V 8 bases, and 7 bases lay outside the gene matches. The CDR3 DNA follows: TGTGCCAGTTCGAGGGACAGGAGACAAGAGACCCAGTACTTC. Encoded protein: CASSRDRRQETQYF.

This clonotype occurred many times. This rearrangement joins TRBV5-1 to TRBJ2-3, with 9 bases aligning to TRBD2. CDR1 and CDR2 from the germline V gene are SGHRS and YFSETQ. The length of the CDR3 is 14 residues. Trimming took 4 bases from V and 2 from J; bases not matched to a gene: 2. CDR3 nucleotides: TGCGCCAGCAGCGCTAGCGGGGCCACAGATACGCAGTATTTT. Its translation is CASSASGATDTQYF.

The chain couples TRBV25-1 to TRBJ1-5; D gene uncertain. Trimming shortened V by 3 bases and J by 7 bases, and 13 bases separated the two germline ends. Germline V gives CDR1 MGHDK, CDR2 SYGVNS. The CDR3 has 14 residues. DNA for the CDR3: TGTGCCAGCAGTGACGATCGACTTGGGCAGCCCCAGCATTTT. This translates into CASSDDRLGQPQHF.

This clonotype was picked up a small number of times. The chain links TRBV4-1 to TRBJ1-1; D may be TRBD1 (5 bases). Per germline, CDR1 MGHRA and CDR2 YSYEKL. The CDR3 runs to 16 residues. V lost 3 bases, J lost 5 bases, and 19 bases lay in between. This chain's CDR3 is CASSHPRVQGVTEAFF. CDR3 coding DNA: TGCGCCAGCAGCCACCCCCGTGTTCAGGGAGTAACTGAAGCTTTCTTT.

This clonotype was counted at least ten times. V gene TRBV10-2 combines with J gene TRBJ1-5; D is possibly TRBD1 (6 bases). Germline loops: CDR1 WSHSY, CDR2 SAAADI. Trimming took off 10 bases at V and 4 bases at J, with 17 bases between the two ends. The CDR3 runs to 14 residues. The CDR3 nucleotides read TGCGCCACCAGGATTAAGGGGGGGAATCAGCCCCAGCATTTT. Its translation is CATRIKGGNQPQHF.

This clonotype was counted a few times. V and J are TRBV27 and TRBJ1-2; 7 bases map to TRBD1. CDR3 length: 14 amino acids. The V gene end was trimmed by 5 bases and the J gene end by 4 bases; junction bases not matched to a gene: 7. Germline CDR1 reads MNHEY; CDR2 reads SMNVEV (reference sequence). This chain's CDR3 is CASSPTGTIYGYTF. DNA of the CDR3: TGTGCCAGCAGTCCGACAGGGACTATCTATGGCTACACCTTC.

About this clonotype: Being one base from a much bigger clone, this may be a read error. The genes are TRBV3-1 and TRBJ1-6, with a possible D match to TRBD1 (6 bases). In germline, CDR1 is LGHDT, CDR2 YNNKEL (reference sequence). This CDR3 has 16 residues. The CDR3 nucleotides read TGTGCCAGCAGCAAAAGGACAGCCCAGTATAATTCACCCCCCCACTTT. Translated, it gives CASSKRTAQYNSPPHF.

This clonotype came up many times. V gene TRBV19 combines with J gene TRBJ1-5, with D maybe TRBD1 (6 bases). The CDR3 is made up of 12 amino acids. The V gene's germline CDR1 is LNHDA and CDR2 SQIVND (reference sequence). The V gene lost 7 bases and the J gene lost 3 bases, with 7 bases spanning the gap. The CDR3 region is CASKGVNQPQHF. In nucleotides, the CDR3 is TGTGCCAGTAAGGGGGTCAATCAGCCCCAGCATTTT.

This clonotype has ten or more counts. CDR3 amino acids: CAWSVLYYEQYF. In DNA, the CDR3 is TGTGCCTGGAGTGTACTATACTACGAGCAGTACTTC. The V gene is TRBV30, the J gene TRBJ2-7, with no clear D. The germline gives CDR1 GTSNPN, CDR2 SVGIG (reference sequence). Trimming shortened V by 0 bases and J by 3 bases, and 6 bases separated the two germline ends. This CDR3 is built from 12 residues.

This rearrangement joins TRBV6-1 to TRBJ1-2, with a weak D call TRBD1 (6 bases). The germline gives CDR1 MNHNS, CDR2 SASEGT. The CDR3 is 22 residues long. With 4 bases removed from V and 7 bases from J, the gap between germline ends came to 40 bases. CDR3 loop: CASSGPGHAFAGGAFIGFGYTF. CDR3 sequence (DNA): TGTGCCAGCAGTGGCCCGGGACACGCTTTTGCGGGGGGCGCGTTTATAGGGTTTGGCTACACCTTC.

This clonotype was found many times. CDR3 sequence (DNA): TGTGCCAGCAATAGGGTCGGACGGCACGAAGCTTTCTTT. Translating it yields CASNRVGRHEAFF. The chain is built from TRBV28 and TRBJ1-1; D ambiguous. CDR3 length: 13 residues. The germline V and J ends were trimmed by 7 bases and 8 bases, with 17 bases remaining between them. Germline CDR1 reads MDHEN; CDR2 reads SYDVKM.

This clonotype has a handful of counts. This chain connects TRBV5-8 to TRBJ1-6; no clear D gene. Per germline, CDR1 SGHTS and CDR2 YDEGEE. Trimming removed 1 base at V and 8 bases at J, with 7 bases between. This CDR3 has 13 amino acids. For the CDR3, the DNA is TGTGCCAGCAGCTTGTGGCGGGATTCACCCCTCCACTTT. It translates to CASSLWRDSPLHF.

This clonotype has a count of ten or more. The V call is TRBV10-3, the J call TRBJ2-1; 8 nucleotides line up with TRBD1. V was pared by 5 bases and J by 2 bases, with 2 bases of the junction left unmatched. Germline loops: CDR1 ENHRY, CDR2 SYGVKD. This CDR3 contains 14 residues. CDR3 residues: CAISTGGTYNEQFF. The CDR3 nucleotides are TGTGCCATCAGTACAGGGGGAACCTACAATGAGCAGTTCTTC.

This clonotype was seen ten or more times. This rearrangement joins TRBV6-2 or TRBV6-3 to TRBJ2-3; the D is unclear. The CDR3 contains 14 residues. Trimming left V 0 bases short and J 4 bases short, with 8 bases between. Germline-derived CDR1 and CDR2 are MNHEY and SVGEGT. CDR3 residues: CASSYSVAADTQYF. In nucleotides, the CDR3 is TGTGCCAGCAGTTACTCGGTTGCCGCAGATACGCAGTATTTT.

This clonotype was counted ten times or more. The genes are TRBV15 and TRBJ1-1; D remains ambiguous. The CDR3 covers 12 residues. Trimming removed 1 base at V and 6 bases at J, with 6 bases between. CDR1 LNHNV and CDR2 YYDKDF come from the germline V gene (reference sequence). CDR3 loop: CATSRGTPEAFF. CDR3 in DNA: TGTGCCACCAGCAGAGGAACTCCTGAAGCTTTCTTT.

This clonotype has a count of ten or more. The genes are TRBV30 and TRBJ2-1; D possibly corresponds to TRBD2 (6 bases). From germline, CDR1 is GTSNPN and CDR2 SVGIG (reference sequence). V gave up 0 bases and J gave up 4 bases, with 10 bases separating them. The CDR3 consists of 14 residues. As DNA, the CDR3 is TGTGCCTGGAGTGTACCGGGGGAATACAATGAGCAGTTCTTC. The encoded protein is CAWSVPGEYNEQFF.

This clonotype showed up many times. The chain recombines TRBV6-1 with TRBJ1-1; TRBD1 agrees at 10 bases. This CDR3 contains 14 residues. The germline CDR1 and CDR2 sequences are MNHNS and SASEGT. Trimming took 7 bases from V and 1 from J; bases not matched to a gene: 3. The CDR3 nucleotides read TGTGCCAGCACGAGGGACAGGGGGAACACTGAAGCTTTCTTT. Residues: CASTRDRGNTEAFF.

In its sample, this clonotype was seen many times. The rearrangement uses TRBV2 and TRBJ1-6; D perhaps matches TRBD1 (6 bases). The germline CDR1 and CDR2 sequences are SNHLY and FYNNEI. The CDR3 totals 14 residues. V lost 3 bases and J lost 8, with 11 bases in between. The CDR3 sequence: CASSEGGEDSPLHF. The CDR3 bases are TGTGCCAGCAGTGAGGGGGGCGAGGATTCACCCCTCCACTTT.

This clonotype was picked up a small number of times. V gene TRBV13 combines with J gene TRBJ1-5, with D possibly TRBD1 on 6 matching bases. Germline assignment: CDR1 PRHDT and CDR2 FYEKMQ (reference sequence). Between the trimmed V and J ends, which lost 4 bases and 7 bases, there was a span of 17 bases. This CDR3 is built from 15 residues. The CDR3 reads CASSSGAGTEQPQHF. The CDR3 nucleotides are TGTGCCAGCAGCTCAGGGGCAGGGACTGAGCAGCCCCAGCATTTT.

This clonotype was seen ten or more times. J is TRBJ2-3 and V is TRBV10-2, with D tentatively TRBD2 (5 bases). V lost 3 bases and J lost 4, with 11 bases in between. Germline V lookup: CDR1 WSHSY, CDR2 SAAADI. The CDR3 contains 14 residues. The CDR3 DNA is TGCGCCAGCAGTGACGGGGTTTTCGCAGATACGCAGTATTTT. Translating gives CASSDGVFADTQYF.

This clonotype was recorded many times. The genes are TRBV28 and TRBJ1-6, with TRBD1 matching over 8 bases. V trimming: 5 bases; J trimming: 5 bases; junction bases outside the gene matches: 5. CDR1 is MDHEN and CDR2 is SYDVKM in the germline V gene. The CDR3 totals 15 residues. The DNA of the CDR3 is TGTGCCAGCAGTCCGCCGGACAGGGATAATTCACCCCTCCACTTT. Encoded protein: CASSPPDRDNSPLHF.